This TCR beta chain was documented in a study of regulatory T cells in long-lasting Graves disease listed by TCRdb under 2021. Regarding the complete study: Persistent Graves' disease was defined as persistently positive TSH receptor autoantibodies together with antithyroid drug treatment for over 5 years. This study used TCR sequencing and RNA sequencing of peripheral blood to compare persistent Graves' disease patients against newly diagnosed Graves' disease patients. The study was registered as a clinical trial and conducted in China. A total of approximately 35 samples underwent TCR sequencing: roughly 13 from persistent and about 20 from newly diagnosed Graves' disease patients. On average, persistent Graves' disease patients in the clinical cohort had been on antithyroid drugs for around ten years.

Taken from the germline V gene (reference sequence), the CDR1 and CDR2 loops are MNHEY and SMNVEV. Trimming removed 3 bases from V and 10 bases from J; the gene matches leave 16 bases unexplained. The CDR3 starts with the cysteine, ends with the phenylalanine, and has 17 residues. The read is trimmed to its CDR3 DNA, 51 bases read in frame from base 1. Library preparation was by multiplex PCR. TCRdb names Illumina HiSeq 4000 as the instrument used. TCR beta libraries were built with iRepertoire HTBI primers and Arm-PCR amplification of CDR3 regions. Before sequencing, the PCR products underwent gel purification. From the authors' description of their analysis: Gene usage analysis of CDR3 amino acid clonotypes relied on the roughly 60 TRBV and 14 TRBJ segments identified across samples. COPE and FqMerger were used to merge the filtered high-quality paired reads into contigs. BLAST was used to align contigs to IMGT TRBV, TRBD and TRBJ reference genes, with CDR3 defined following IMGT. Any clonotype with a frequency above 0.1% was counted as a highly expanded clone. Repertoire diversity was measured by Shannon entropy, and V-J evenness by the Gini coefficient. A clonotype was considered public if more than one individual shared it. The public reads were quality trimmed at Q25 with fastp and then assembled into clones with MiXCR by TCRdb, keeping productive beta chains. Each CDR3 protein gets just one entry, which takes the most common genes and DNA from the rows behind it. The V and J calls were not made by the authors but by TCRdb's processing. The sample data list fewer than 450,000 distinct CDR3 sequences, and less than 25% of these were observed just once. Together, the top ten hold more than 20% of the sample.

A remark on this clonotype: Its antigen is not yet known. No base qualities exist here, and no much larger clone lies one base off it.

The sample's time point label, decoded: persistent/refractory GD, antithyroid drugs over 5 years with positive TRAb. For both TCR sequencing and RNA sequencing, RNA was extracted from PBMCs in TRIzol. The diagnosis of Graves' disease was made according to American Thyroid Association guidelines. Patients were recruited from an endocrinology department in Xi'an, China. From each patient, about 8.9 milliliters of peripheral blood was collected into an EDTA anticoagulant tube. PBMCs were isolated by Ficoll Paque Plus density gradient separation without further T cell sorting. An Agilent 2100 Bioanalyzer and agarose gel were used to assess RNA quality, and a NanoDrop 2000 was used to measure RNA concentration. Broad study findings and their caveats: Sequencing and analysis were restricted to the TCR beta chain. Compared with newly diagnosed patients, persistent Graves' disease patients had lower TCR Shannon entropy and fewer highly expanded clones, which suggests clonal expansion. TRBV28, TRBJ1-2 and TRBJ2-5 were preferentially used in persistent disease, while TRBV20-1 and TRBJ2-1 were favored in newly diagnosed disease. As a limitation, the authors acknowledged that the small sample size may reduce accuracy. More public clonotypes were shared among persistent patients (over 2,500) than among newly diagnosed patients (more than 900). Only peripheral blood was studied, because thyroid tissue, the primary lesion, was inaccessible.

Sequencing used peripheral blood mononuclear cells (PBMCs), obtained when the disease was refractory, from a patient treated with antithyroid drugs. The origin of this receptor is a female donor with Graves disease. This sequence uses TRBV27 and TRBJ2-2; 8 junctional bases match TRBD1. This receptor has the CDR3 CASSFLSGTGFSEELFF. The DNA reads TGTGCCAGCAGTTTTTTGTCAGGGACAGGCTTCTCCGAGGAGCTGTTTTTT.